This T cell receptor (beta chain) was recovered during a study of blood T cell repertoires in COVID-19. Original methodology: Amplification of reference gene primers provided the estimated nucleated cell counts. Method: immunoSEQ multiplex PCR; TCRdb's copy keeps in-frame clones and lacks some. V and J calls plus clone size are reproduced from that table; the DNA served to infer D and trimming. The sample includes under 200,000 clones, about four fifths of them seen just once. The CDR3 length is 11 residues. Germline V gene sequence: CDR1 GTSNPN, CDR2 SVGIG (reference sequence). Trimming at V came to 5 bases and at J to 4 bases, leaving 0 bases not matched to a gene.

The origin of this receptor is a human donor with acute or convalescent COVID-19. The donor label of this sample is uncertain. Sequenced material: peripheral blood. This chain links TRBV30 with TRBJ1-1, with 8 bases aligning to TRBD1. DNA for the CDR3: TGTGCCTGGCAGGGGGCCACTGAAGCTTTCTTT. This translates into CAWQGATEAFF.